Described below is a single T cell receptor beta chain sequence and its context. Ten or more counts support this clone. Its antigen remains unidentified. No base qualities exist here, and no much larger clone lies one base off it. The sample originates from a study of shared clonotypes between healthy human individuals (TCRdb year 2020). Background for the entire study: The cohort comprised a couple of women and a few men aged 18 to 49 years. Each donor's leukapheresis produced roughly between about 0.9 and 9.5 billion PBMCs. To estimate repertoire size and how much clonotype sharing occurs between individuals, the study deeply sequenced the blood TCR repertoires of five or six healthy adults. Different laboratories and diverse techniques were used to prepare libraries and sequence TCR repertoires, to increase sequencing depth and limit assay-specific biases. For each donor, CD4 naive and CD4 memory were each run on three plates, CD8 naive on two plates, and CD8 memory on one plate. Broad study findings and their caveats: Pairwise subsampling led to the expectation that sequencing depth would affect the degree of clonotype sharing among donors. Larger estimated clonotype richness was generally found for naive subsets than for memory subsets. Incomplete sequencing was indicated by rarefaction of sorted-subset datasets, despite the large sequencing depth. Sampling was restricted to blood, and TCR repertoires in tissue are likely to differ from TCR repertoires in blood. The genetic and exposure-history diversity represented was limited by the small number of donors. Compared with non-shared clonotypes, clonotypes shared by all four sorted-subset donors had higher generation probabilities. Sharing across several donors was observed for around 5% of naive CD4, 3.5% of naive CD8, 2% to 2.5% of memory CD4, and over 0.3% of memory CD8 clonotypes.

Using the deep immunoSEQ assay, multiplex PCR amplified TCR CDR3 regions from genomic DNA. Genomic DNA extracted from each cell subset was distributed evenly over all wells of several immunoSEQ 96-well plates, and each plate served as one replicate. For sorted subsets, each replicate PCR was loaded with around 200 ng genomic DNA, equivalent to 30,000 or so T cell genomes. Purified libraries were measured with a Qubit 3.0 fluorometer, size-checked on a Bioanalyzer 2100, and measured again with the KAPA Library Quantification kit. Every immunoSEQ 96-well plate was sequenced on a separate single-read 150-cycle Illumina NextSeq 550 flow cell. For the original study's pipeline: Because the immunoSEQ output held only junctional sequences and lacked quality scores, the filtering could not match the filtering applied to full-length reads. To assign V/J genes and CDR3, sequences were annotated using PyIR, a Python wrapper for IgBLAST v1.9, with IMGT germline references. Reads with weak V/J assignments (E-value above 1e-6), missing CDR3, stop codons, out-of-frame junctions, or ambiguous translated residues were removed. V3J clonotypes were defined as sequences sharing an identical inferred V gene, J gene, and CDR3 amino acid sequence. To compute the percentage overlap between repertoires, the number of shared unique clonotypes was divided by the size of the smaller repertoire. Repertoire richness was assessed with RTK rarefaction, the Chao1 estimator, and Recon v2.1 estimates of unobserved clonotypes. Generation probabilities for all TCRbeta clonotypes obtained by the gDNA method from several donors were computed using OLGA. This is the immuneACCESS table as TCRdb keeps it, with only in-frame sequences that have V and J called. A part of the clones is gone; compared with another copy, unresolved V genes explain less than half, and the rest is unexplained. V, J and clone size are taken as reported in that table, and D and trimming were inferred from the DNA itself. This sample is represented by some 360,000 clones; over 70% of them were singletons. The ten most abundant clones make up about 10% of the sample.

Relative to germline, V is 2 bases shorter and J is 2 bases shorter, with 17 bases between their ends. The CDR3 runs 17 amino acids, cysteine and phenylalanine included. CDR3 DNA only is kept here, 51 bases in frame from base 1. The germline V gene supplies CDR1 SGHVS and CDR2 FQNEAQ. The donors were healthy, HIV-negative adults who had no recently reported acute infections or vaccinations. Every donor was a Caucasian adult living in Nashville, Tennessee, USA. CD4+ T cells were enriched by magnetic negative selection; naive cells were then positively selected on CD45RA, and the negative fraction formed the memory subset. Blood was obtained by leukapheresis, after which PBMCs were separated by Ficoll-Histopaque density gradient centrifugation and cryopreserved in liquid nitrogen vapor phase. Analytical flow cytometry was used to check the purity and quantity of each magnetically sorted T cell population. From each sorted fraction, genomic DNA was isolated and quantified by UV absorbance on a Nanodrop 2000c.

The rearranged segments are TRBV7-8 and TRBJ2-3; matching of 6 bases hints at TRBD1 as the D gene. The clonotype originates from a young man in good health. The specimen was memory CD4+ T cells sorted from blood. The intended sense of this specimen's cell subset or site label: CD45RA-negative fraction. The nucleotide sequence is given as TGTGCCAGCAGCTTATCAGGGGCCCGTGGGCACACAGATACGCAGTATTTT. Translated, this gives CASSLSGARGHTDTQYF.